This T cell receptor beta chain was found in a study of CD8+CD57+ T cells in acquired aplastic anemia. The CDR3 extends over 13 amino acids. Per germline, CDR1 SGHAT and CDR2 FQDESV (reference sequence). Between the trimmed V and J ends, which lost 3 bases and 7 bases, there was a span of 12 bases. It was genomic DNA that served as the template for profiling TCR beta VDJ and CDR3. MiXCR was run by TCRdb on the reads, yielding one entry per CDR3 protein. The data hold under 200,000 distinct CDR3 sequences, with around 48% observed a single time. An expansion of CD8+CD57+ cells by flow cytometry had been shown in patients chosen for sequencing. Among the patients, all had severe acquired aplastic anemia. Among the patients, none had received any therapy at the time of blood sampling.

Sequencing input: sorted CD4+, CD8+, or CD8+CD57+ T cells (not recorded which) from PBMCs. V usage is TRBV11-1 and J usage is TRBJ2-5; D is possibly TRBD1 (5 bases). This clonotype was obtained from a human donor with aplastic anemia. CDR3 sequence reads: CASSFEEGVTQYF. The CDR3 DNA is TGTGCCAGCAGCTTCGAAGAAGGGGTGACCCAGTACTTC.